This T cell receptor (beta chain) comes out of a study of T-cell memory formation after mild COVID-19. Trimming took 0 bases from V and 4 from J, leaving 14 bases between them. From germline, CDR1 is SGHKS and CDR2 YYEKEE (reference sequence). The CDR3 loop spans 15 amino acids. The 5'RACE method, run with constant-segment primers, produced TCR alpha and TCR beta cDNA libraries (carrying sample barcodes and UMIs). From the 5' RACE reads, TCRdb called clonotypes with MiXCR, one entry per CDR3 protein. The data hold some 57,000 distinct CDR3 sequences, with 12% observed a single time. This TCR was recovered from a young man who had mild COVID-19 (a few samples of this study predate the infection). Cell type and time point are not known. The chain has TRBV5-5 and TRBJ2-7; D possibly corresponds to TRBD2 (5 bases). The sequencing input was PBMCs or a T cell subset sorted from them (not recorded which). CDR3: CASSLAGSIAYEQYF. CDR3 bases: TGTGCCAGCAGCTTGGCTGGGAGCATCGCGTACGAGCAGTACTTC.